This T cell receptor beta chain comes out of a study of blood T cell repertoires in COVID-19. Repertoires were generated with immunoSEQ multiplex PCR, while TCRdb's copy carries only in-frame clones and drops some. The table records 40,000 or so clones, 85% to 90% of them present only once. The receptor's source is a man in his fifties or sixties with active or convalescent COVID-19. Sequenced input: peripheral blood.

The CDR3 protein is CASPLRGCLAGGGEQFF. CDR3 DNA: TGTGCCAGCCCCCTAAGGGGGTGTCTAGCGGGAGGGGGTGAGCAGTTCTTC. V and J are TRBV21-1 and TRBJ2-1; TRBD2 is the table's D call and was not checked against the DNA. TRBV21-1 is a pseudogene segment. The CDR3 runs 17 residues.